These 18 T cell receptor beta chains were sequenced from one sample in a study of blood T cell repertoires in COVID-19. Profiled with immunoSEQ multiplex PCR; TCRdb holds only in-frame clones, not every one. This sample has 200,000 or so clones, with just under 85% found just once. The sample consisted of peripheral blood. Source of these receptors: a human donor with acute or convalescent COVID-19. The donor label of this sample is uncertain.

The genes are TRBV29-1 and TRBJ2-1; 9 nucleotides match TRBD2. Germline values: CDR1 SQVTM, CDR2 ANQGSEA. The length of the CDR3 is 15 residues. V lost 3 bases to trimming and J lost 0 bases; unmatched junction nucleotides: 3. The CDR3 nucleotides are TGCAGCGTTGATAGCGGGAGAGGCTCCTACAATGAGCAGTTCTTC. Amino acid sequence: CSVDSGRGSYNEQFF.

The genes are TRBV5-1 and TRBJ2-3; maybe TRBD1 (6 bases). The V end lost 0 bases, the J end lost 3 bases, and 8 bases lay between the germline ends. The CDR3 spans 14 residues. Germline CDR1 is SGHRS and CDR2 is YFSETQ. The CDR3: CASSLATGTDTQYF. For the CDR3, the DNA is TGCGCCAGCAGCTTGGCTACAGGGACAGATACGCAGTATTTT.

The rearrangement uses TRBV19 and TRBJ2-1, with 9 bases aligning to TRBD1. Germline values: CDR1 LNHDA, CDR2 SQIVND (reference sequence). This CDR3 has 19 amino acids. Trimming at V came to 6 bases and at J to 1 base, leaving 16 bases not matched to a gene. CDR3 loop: CASRAGQGTGTRSYNEQFF. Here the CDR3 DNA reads TGTGCCAGTAGAGCGGGACAGGGTACCGGGACTCGTTCCTACAATGAGCAGTTCTTC.

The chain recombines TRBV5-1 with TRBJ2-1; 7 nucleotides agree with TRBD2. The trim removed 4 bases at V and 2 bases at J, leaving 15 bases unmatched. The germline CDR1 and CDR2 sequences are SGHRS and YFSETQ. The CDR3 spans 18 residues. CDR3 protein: CASSPPGSGWGTYNEQFF. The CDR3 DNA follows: TGCGCCAGCAGCCCCCCGGGTAGCGGGTGGGGGACCTACAATGAGCAGTTCTTC.

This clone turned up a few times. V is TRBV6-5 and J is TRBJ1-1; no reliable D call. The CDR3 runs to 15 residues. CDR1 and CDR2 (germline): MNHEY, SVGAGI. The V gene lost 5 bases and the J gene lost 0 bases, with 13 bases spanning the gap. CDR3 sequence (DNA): TGTGCCAGCAGTAAATTGAGGCAGCTGAACACTGAAGCTTTCTTT. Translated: CASSKLRQLNTEAFF.

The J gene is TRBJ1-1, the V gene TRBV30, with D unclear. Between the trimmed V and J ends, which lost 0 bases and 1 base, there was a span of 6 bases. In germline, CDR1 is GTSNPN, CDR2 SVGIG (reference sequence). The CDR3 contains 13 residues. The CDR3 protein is CAWSVAGNTEAFF. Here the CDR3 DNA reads TGTGCCTGGAGTGTAGCTGGGAACACTGAAGCTTTCTTT.

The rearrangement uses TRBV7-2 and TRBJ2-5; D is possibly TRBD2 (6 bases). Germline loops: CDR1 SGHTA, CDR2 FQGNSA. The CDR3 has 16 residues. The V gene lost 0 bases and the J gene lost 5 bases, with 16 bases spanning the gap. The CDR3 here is CASSLAVGGGQETQYF. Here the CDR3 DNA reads TGTGCCAGCAGCTTAGCTGTGGGGGGAGGTCAGGAGACCCAGTACTTC. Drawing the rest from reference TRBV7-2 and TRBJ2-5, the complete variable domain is GAGVSQSPSNKVTEKGKDVELRCDPISGHTALYWYRQSLGQGLEFLIYFQGNSAPDKSGLPSDRFSAERTGGSVSTLTIQRTQQEDSAVYLCASSLAVGGGQETQYFGPGTRLLVL.

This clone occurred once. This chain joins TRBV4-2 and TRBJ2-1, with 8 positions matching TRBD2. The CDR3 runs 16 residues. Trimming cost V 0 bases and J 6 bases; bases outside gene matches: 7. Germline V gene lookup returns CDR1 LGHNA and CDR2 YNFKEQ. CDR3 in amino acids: CASSQDWLAGFNEQFF. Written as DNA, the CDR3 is TGTGCCAGCAGCCAAGATTGGCTAGCGGGCTTCAATGAGCAGTTCTTC.

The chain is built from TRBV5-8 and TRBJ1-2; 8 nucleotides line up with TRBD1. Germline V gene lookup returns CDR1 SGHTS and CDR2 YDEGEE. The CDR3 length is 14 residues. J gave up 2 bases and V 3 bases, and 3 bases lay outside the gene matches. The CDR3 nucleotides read TGTGCCAGCAGCTACGGACAGGGAAACTATGGCTACACCTTC. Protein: CASSYGQGNYGYTF.

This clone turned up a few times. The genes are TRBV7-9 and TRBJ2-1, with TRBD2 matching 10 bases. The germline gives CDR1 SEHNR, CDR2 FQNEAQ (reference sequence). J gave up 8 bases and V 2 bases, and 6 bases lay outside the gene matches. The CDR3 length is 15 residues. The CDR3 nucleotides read TGTGCCAGCAGCTTAACACTAGCGGGAAGGGATGAGCAGTTCTTC. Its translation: CASSLTLAGRDEQFF.

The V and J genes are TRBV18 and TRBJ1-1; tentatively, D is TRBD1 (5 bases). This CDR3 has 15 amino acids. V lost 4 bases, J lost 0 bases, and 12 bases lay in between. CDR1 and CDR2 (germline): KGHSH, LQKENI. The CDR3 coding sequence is TGTGCCAGCTCACAGGGGAAAGGGATGAACACTGAAGCTTTCTTT. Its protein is CASSQGKGMNTEAFF.

CDR3 sequence: CASSSRVGHGELFF. In nucleotides, the CDR3 is TGTGCCAGCAGCTCCCGAGTGGGGCACGGGGAGCTGTTTTTT. This chain uses TRBV11-2 with TRBJ2-2; D possibly corresponds to TRBD1 (5 bases). Trimming removed 4 bases from V and 7 bases from J, with 13 bases in between. Germline V gene data show CDR1 as SGHAT and CDR2 as FQNNGV. This CDR3 contains 14 residues.

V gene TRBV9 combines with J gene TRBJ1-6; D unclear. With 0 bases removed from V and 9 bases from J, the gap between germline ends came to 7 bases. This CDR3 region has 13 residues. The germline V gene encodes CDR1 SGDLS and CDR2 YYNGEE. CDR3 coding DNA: TGTGCCAGCAGCGTAGCCGGGAGTTCACCCCTCCACTTT. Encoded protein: CASSVAGSSPLHF.

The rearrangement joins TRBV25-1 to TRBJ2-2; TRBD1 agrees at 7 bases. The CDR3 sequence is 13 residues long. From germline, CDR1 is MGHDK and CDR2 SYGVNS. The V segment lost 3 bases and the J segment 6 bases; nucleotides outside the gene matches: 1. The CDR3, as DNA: TGTGCCAGCAGTGAGCAGGGGGCCGGGGAGCTGTTTTTT. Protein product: CASSEQGAGELFF.

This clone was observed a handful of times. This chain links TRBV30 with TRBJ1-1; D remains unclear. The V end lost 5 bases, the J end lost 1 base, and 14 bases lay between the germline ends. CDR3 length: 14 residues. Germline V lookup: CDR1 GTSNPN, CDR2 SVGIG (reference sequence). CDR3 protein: CAWVLRSQNTEAFF. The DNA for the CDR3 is TGTGCCTGGGTCCTGCGGAGTCAGAACACTGAAGCTTTCTTT.

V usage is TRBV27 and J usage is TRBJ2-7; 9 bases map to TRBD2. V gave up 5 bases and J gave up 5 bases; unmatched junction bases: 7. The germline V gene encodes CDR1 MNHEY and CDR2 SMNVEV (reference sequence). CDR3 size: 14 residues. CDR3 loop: CASSPREGIHEQYF. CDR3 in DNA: TGTGCCAGCAGTCCGCGGGAGGGGATCCACGAGCAGTACTTC.

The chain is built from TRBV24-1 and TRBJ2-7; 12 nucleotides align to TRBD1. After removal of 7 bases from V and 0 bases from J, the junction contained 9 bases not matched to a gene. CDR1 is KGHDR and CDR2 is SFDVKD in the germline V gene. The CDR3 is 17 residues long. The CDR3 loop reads CATRAGTGGWGSYEQYF. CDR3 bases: TGTGCCACCAGGGCCGGGACAGGGGGCTGGGGCTCCTACGAGCAGTACTTC.

CDR3 loop: CASSPRAGGESEQFF. CDR3 sequence (DNA): TGTGCCAGCTCCCCAAGAGCCGGGGGGGAGTCTGAGCAGTTCTTC. The V call is TRBV18, the J call TRBJ2-1, with 8 bases that match TRBD2. V gave up 6 bases and J gave up 9 bases; unmatched junction bases: 13. Germline CDR1 and CDR2: KGHSH and LQKENI. This CDR3 has 15 residues. Looking up the rest from reference TRBV18 and TRBJ2-1 gives the full variable domain: NAGVMQNPRHLVRRRGQEARLRCSPMKGHSHVYWYRQLPEEGLKFMVYLQKENIIDESGMPKERFSAEFPKEGPSILRIQQVVRGDSAAYFCASSPRAGGESEQFFGPGTRLTVL.